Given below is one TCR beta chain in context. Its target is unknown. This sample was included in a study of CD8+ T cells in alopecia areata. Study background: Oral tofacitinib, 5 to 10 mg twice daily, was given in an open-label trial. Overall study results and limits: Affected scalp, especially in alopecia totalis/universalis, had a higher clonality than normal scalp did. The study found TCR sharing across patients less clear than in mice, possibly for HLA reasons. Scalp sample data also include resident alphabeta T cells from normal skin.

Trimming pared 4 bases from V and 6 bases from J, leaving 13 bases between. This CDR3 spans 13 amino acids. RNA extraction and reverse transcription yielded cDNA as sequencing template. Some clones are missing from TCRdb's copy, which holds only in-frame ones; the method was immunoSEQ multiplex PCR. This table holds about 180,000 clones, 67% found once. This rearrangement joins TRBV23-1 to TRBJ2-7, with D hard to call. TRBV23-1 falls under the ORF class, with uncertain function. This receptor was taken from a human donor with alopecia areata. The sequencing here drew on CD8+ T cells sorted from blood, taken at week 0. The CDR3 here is CASSPGIFSEQYF. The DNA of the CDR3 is TGCGCCAGCAGTCCTGGGATATTCTCCGAGCAGTACTTC.